These 12 T cell receptor beta chains were sequenced from one sample in a study of brain T cells in children with intractable seizures. Generated by immunoSEQ multiplex PCR, the TCRdb table keeps only in-frame clones and is missing some. The top ten clones hold approximately 3.9% of a sample with roughly 110,000 clones, 94% of them seen once. This material consisted of peripheral blood, taken at surgery. These receptors originate from a boy less than two years old with hemimegalencephaly and intractable seizures.

This chain links TRBV18 with TRBJ1-2, with 7 bases matching TRBD1. The germline V gene encodes CDR1 KGHSH and CDR2 LQKENI. V trimming: 3 bases; J trimming: 6 bases; junction bases outside the gene matches: 7. The CDR3 totals 14 residues. The CDR3 bases are TGTGCCAGCTCACCCTATCCAGGGGGAGATGGCTACACCTTC. It is translated as CASSPYPGGDGYTF.

V usage is TRBV11-2 and J usage is TRBJ2-7; TRBD2 matches at 9 bases. This CDR3 has 15 amino acids. The germline gives CDR1 SGHAT, CDR2 FQNNGV. J was trimmed by 6 bases and V by 5 bases; bases with no gene match: 11. This chain's CDR3 is CASSLTSGRMVEQYF. The CDR3 DNA sequence: TGTGCCAGCAGCCTGACTAGCGGCCGGATGGTCGAGCAGTACTTC.

V and J are TRBV27 and TRBJ1-2; 8 bases line up with TRBD1. CDR3 length equals 17 residues. The germline CDR1 and CDR2 sequences are MNHEY and SMNVEV (reference sequence). Trimming at V came to 2 bases and at J to 2 bases, leaving 10 bases not matched to a gene. The CDR3 protein is CASSLRIGQGGNYGYTF. Here the CDR3 DNA reads TGTGCCAGCAGTTTACGGATCGGACAGGGTGGGAACTATGGCTACACCTTC.

V and J are TRBV6-4 and TRBJ2-7; 7 positions agree with TRBD2. The length of the CDR3 is 15 residues. Germline assignment: CDR1 MRHNA and CDR2 SNTAGT. With V trimmed by 0 bases and J by 0 bases, 2 bases remained unmatched. CDR3 nucleotides: TGTGCCAGCAGTGACTCGGGCGGGAGCTCCTACGAGCAGTACTTC. It encodes CASSDSGGSSYEQYF.

The chain joins TRBV5-1 to TRBJ2-7; 15 nucleotides line up with TRBD2. The CDR3 is 16 residues long. The V gene's germline CDR1 is SGHRS and CDR2 YFSETQ. V dropped 4 bases and J dropped 3; count of bases not matched to a gene: 5. The CDR3 nucleotides read TGCGCCAGCAGCCCGGGACTAGCGGGAGGCCTCTACGAGCAGTACTTC. It yields the protein CASSPGLAGGLYEQYF.

This sequence joins TRBV19 and TRBJ1-1; maybe TRBD1 (5 bases). CDR1 is LNHDA and CDR2 is SQIVND in the germline V gene (reference sequence). The CDR3 consists of 15 residues. Trimming left V 5 bases short and J 1 base short, with 14 bases between. The CDR3 nucleotides read TGTGCCAGTAGTGATGCGGCAGGGACGAACACTGAAGCTTTCTTT. Amino acids: CASSDAAGTNTEAFF.

This clone was seen a single time. This chain links TRBV6-1 with TRBJ1-2; a possible D gene is TRBD1 (6 bases). Germline CDR1 reads MNHNS; CDR2 reads SASEGT. This CDR3 has 13 amino acids. Trimming pared 2 bases from V and 5 bases from J, leaving 9 bases between. In nucleotides, the CDR3 is TGTGCCAGCAGTGAACCTACAGGGTATGGCTACACCTTC. Translating it yields CASSEPTGYGYTF.

This rearrangement joins TRBV6-1 to TRBJ2-7; tentatively, D is TRBD1 or TRBD2 (6 bases each). Germline loops: CDR1 MNHNS, CDR2 SASEGT. The CDR3 contains 16 residues. Trimming left V 4 bases short and J 4 bases short, with 20 bases between. CDR3 nucleotides: TGTGCCAGCAGTGGAGGGGGGACCCATAGGGTTTACGAGCAGTACTTC. Translated: CASSGGGTHRVYEQYF.

Written as DNA, the CDR3 is TGCGCCAGCAGCTTGGACAGTTTCTCACCCCTCCACTTT. It translates to CASSLDSFSPLHF. The gene calls are TRBV5-1 and TRBJ1-6, with D hard to call. The CDR3 covers 13 residues. The germline CDR1 and CDR2 sequences are SGHRS and YFSETQ. V was clipped by 0 bases and J by 10 bases, with 8 bases between them.

The CDR3 spells CASSIGLAGHYEQYF. CDR3 in DNA: TGTGCCAGTAGTATAGGACTAGCGGGCCACTACGAGCAGTACTTC. The J gene is TRBJ2-7, the V gene TRBV19; 10 positions agree with TRBD2. The CDR3 runs to 15 residues. V shed 1 base, J shed 3 bases, and the junction held 3 bases outside the gene matches. Germline CDR1 is LNHDA and CDR2 is SQIVND (reference sequence). The full variable domain, its missing parts supplied by reference TRBV19 and TRBJ2-7, is DGGITQSPKYLFRKEGQNVTLSCEQNLNHDAMYWYRQDPGQGLRLIYYSQIVNDFQKGDIAEGYSVSREKKESFPLTVTSAQKNPTAFYLCASSIGLAGHYEQYFGPGTRLTVT.

V usage is TRBV6-8 and J usage is TRBJ1-2, with 7 bases identical to TRBD1. CDR3 length: 17 residues. The V gene's germline CDR1 is MNHGY and CDR2 SAAAGT. J was trimmed by 0 bases and V by 6 bases; bases with no gene match: 13. DNA of the CDR3: TGTGCCAGCAGCCCCCGGGACAGCCAGGCAACTAACTATGGCTACACCTTC. Protein: CASSPRDSQATNYGYTF.

This clone showed up just once. This rearrangement joins TRBV5-1 to TRBJ2-2; possibly TRBD2 for D (6 bases). Per germline, CDR1 SGHRS and CDR2 YFSETQ. This CDR3 has 16 residues. V was pared by 4 bases and J by 1 base, with 14 bases between. The CDR3 loop reads CASSDLRGGNTGELFF. As DNA, the CDR3 is TGCGCCAGCAGCGACCTTCGGGGAGGGAACACCGGGGAGCTGTTTTTT.